These 9 T cell receptor beta chains originate from one sample sequenced in a study of blood T cell repertoires in COVID-19. TCRdb keeps only in-frame clones here, not all; method: immunoSEQ multiplex PCR. Among 80,000 to 95,000 clones listed, 86% were seen once. Sequenced sample: peripheral blood. Receptors were obtained from a woman older than 75 in a cohort sampled during active or convalescent COVID-19.

The chain recombines TRBV2 with TRBJ1-2, with 7 bases that match TRBD1. The CDR3 totals 18 residues. Germline values: CDR1 SNHLY, CDR2 FYNNEI. Losses at the gene ends were 2 bases for V and 3 bases for J; bases not matched to a gene: 15. The CDR3 here is CASSETKGQKKQHYGYTF. CDR3 sequence (DNA): TGTGCCAGCAGTGAAACTAAGGGACAGAAAAAGCAACACTATGGCTACACCTTC.

CDR3 sequence: CASSFTGTGPEKLFF. CDR3 sequence (DNA): TGCGCCAGCAGCTTCACCGGGACAGGCCCAGAAAAACTGTTTTTT. This rearrangement joins TRBV5-1 to TRBJ1-4; TRBD1 aligns across 8 bases. Trimming took 2 bases from V and 8 from J; bases not matched to a gene: 8. The CDR3 sequence is 15 residues long. Germline loops: CDR1 SGHRS, CDR2 YFSETQ. Filled out from reference TRBV5-1 and TRBJ1-4, the complete variable domain reads KAGVTQTPRYLIKTRGQQVTLSCSPISGHRSVSWYQQTPGQGLQFLFEYFSETQRNKGNFPGRFSGRQFSNSRSEMNVSTLELGDSALYLCASSFTGTGPEKLFFGSGTQLSVL.

The V call is TRBV11-2, the J call TRBJ2-2, with 11 bases fitting TRBD2. Germline trimming cut 3 bases from V and 4 bases from J; bases unmatched to any gene: 1. In germline, CDR1 is SGHAT, CDR2 FQNNGV. CDR3 length equals 15 residues. The CDR3 reads CASSLGLAATGELFF. CDR3 in DNA: TGTGCCAGCAGCTTGGGACTAGCGGCCACCGGGGAGCTGTTTTTT.

The J gene is TRBJ2-7, the V gene TRBV11-3; 10 bases map to TRBD2. The V gene's germline CDR1 is SGHNT and CDR2 YENEEA. With 3 bases clipped from V and 7 bases from J, the junction kept 12 bases outside the gene matches. The CDR3 extends over 16 amino acids. CDR3 amino acids: CASSLSLAGEVGEQYV. The CDR3 coding sequence is TGTGCCAGCAGCTTGTCCCTAGCGGGAGAAGTTGGGGAGCAGTACGTC.

This clone was found a few times. The V gene is TRBV6-1, the J gene TRBJ1-2; D is unclear. The germline V gene has CDR1 MNHNS and CDR2 SASEGT. The ends were cut back, 2 bases at V and 7 bases at J, with 17 bases in the middle. CDR3 length equals 15 residues. The CDR3 DNA is TGTGCCAGCAGTGAAACCTTCGGAATGCAGGCTGGCTACACCTTC. Amino acids: CASSETFGMQAGYTF.

This chain links TRBV30 with TRBJ1-2; D is possibly TRBD1 (6 bases). V lost 6 bases to trimming and J lost 4 bases, with 9 bases between them. Germline V gene data show CDR1 as GTSNPN and CDR2 as SVGIG (reference sequence). The CDR3 runs 11 residues. The CDR3 bases are TGTGCCTGTACAGGGTTCTATGGCTACACCTTC. Translated, it gives CACTGFYGYTF.

The CDR3: CASSESGGDNQPQHF. The CDR3 DNA reads as TGTGCCAGCAGTGAATCGGGGGGGGACAATCAGCCCCAGCATTTT. This chain uses TRBV6-1 with TRBJ1-5; tentatively, D is TRBD1 (5 bases). V was pared by 2 bases and J by 3 bases, with 11 bases between. CDR1 is MNHNS and CDR2 is SASEGT in the germline V gene. The CDR3 has 15 amino acids.

This chain uses TRBV19 with TRBJ2-7; a weak D match, TRBD2 (5 bases). Per the germline V gene, CDR1 is LNHDA and CDR2 is SQIVND (reference sequence). V was shortened by 5 bases and J by 11 bases, with 19 bases between the two germline ends. There are 13 residues in the CDR3. In DNA, the CDR3 is TGTGCCAGTAGTTTAGGAATCTCGGGGTCAAAGTACGTC. It translates to CASSLGISGSKYV.

This clone was seen a few times. V gene TRBV6-5 combines with J gene TRBJ1-2; 7 bases are shared with TRBD1. V lost 10 bases and J lost 3; bases outside the gene matches: 11. This CDR3 is 14 amino acids long. Germline assignment: CDR1 MNHEY and CDR2 SVGAGI. For the CDR3, the DNA is TGTGCCACCTTAAGACAGGGCTCCGACTATGGCTACACCTTC. Encoded protein: CATLRQGSDYGYTF.